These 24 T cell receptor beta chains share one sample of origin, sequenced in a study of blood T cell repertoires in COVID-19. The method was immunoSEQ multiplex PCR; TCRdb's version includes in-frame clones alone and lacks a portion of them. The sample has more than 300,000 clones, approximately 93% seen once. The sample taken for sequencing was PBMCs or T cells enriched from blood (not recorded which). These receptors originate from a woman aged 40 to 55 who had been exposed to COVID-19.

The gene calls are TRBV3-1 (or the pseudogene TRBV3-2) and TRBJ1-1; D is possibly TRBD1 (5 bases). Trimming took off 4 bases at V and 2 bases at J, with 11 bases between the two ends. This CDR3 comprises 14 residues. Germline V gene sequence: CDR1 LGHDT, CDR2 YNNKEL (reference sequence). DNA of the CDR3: TGTGCCAGCAGCCGCTCGGACATCAACACTGAAGCTTTCTTT. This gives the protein CASSRSDINTEAFF.

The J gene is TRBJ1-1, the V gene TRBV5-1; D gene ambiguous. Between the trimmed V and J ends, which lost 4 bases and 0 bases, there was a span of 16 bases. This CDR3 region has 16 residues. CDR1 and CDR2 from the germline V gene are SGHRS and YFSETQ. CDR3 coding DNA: TGCGCCAGCAGCCTGGGTTGGGGTAGCGTGAACACTGAAGCTTTCTTT. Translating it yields CASSLGWGSVNTEAFF.

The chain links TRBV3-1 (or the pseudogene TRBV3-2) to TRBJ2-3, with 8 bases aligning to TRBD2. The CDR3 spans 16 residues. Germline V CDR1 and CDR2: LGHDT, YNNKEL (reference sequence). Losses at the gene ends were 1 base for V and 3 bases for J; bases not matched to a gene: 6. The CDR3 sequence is CASSQVPGGGTDTQYF. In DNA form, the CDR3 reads TGTGCCAGCAGCCAAGTCCCCGGCGGGGGGACAGATACGCAGTATTTT.

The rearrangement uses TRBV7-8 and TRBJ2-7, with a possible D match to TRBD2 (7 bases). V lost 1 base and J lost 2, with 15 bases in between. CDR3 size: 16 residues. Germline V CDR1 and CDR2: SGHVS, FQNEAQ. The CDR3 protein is CASSLGRRGLAYEQYF. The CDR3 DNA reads TGTGCCAGCAGCTTAGGACGGCGGGGGCTCGCCTACGAGCAGTACTTC.

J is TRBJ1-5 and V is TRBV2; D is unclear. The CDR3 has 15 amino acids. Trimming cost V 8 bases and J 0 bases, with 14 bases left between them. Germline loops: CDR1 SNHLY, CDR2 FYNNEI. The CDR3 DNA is TGTGCCAGCGGAGGGCGGACGAATAGCAATCAGCCCCAGCATTTT. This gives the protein CASGGRTNSNQPQHF.

Here the CDR3 reads CASSPNRETNTEAFF. CDR3 nucleotides: TGTGCCAGTAGTCCAAACAGGGAAACCAACACTGAAGCTTTCTTT. This chain connects TRBV19 to TRBJ1-1; D might be TRBD1 (6 bases). Germline CDR1 is LNHDA and CDR2 is SQIVND (reference sequence). CDR3 length: 15 residues. Trimming took off 5 bases at V and 2 bases at J, with 15 bases between the two ends.

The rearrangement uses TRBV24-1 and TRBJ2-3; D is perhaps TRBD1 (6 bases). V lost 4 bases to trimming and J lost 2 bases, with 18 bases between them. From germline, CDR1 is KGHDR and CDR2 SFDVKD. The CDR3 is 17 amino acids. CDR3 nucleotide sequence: TGTGCCACCAGTGAGCCCAGGGGAAGGATAGCCACAGATACGCAGTATTTT. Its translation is CATSEPRGRIATDTQYF.

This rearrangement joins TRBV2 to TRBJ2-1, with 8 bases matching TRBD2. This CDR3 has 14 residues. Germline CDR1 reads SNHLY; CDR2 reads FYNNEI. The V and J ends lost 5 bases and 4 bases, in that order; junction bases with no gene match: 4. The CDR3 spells CASSTREGYNEQFF. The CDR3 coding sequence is TGTGCCAGCAGTACCCGGGAGGGGTACAATGAGCAGTTCTTC.

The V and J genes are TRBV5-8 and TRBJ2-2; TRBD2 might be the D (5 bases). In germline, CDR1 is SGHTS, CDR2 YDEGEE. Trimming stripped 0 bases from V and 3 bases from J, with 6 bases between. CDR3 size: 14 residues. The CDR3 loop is CASSLEGDTGELFF. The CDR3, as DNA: TGTGCCAGCAGCTTGGAGGGAGACACCGGGGAGCTGTTTTTT.

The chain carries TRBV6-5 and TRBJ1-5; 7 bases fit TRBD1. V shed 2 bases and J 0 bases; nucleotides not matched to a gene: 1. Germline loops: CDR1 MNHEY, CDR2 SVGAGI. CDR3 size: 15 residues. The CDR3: CASSYAGGSNQPQHF. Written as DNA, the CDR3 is TGTGCCAGCAGTTACGCAGGGGGTAGCAATCAGCCCCAGCATTTT.

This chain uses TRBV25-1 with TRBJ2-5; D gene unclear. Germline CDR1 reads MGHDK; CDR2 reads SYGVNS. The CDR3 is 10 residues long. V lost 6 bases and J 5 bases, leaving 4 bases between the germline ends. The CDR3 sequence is CASRQETQYF. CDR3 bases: TGTGCCAGCAGACAGGAGACCCAGTACTTC.

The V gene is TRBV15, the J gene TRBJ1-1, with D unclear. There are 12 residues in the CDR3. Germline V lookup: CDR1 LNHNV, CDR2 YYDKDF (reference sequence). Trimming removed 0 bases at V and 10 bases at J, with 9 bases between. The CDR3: CATSRERQVAFF. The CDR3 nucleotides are TGTGCCACCAGCAGAGAGAGACAAGTAGCTTTCTTT.

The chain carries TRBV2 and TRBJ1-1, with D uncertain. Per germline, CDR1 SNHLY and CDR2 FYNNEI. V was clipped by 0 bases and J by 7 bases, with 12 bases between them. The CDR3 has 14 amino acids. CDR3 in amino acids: CASSEALRVGEAFF. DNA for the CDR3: TGTGCCAGCAGTGAAGCGCTTCGGGTCGGTGAAGCTTTCTTT.

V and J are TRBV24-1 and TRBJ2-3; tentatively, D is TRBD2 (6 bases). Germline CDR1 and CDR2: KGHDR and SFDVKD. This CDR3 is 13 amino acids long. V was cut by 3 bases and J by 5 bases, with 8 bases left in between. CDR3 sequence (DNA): TGTGCCACCAGTGATCCCGGGGGAGATACGCAGTATTTT. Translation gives CATSDPGGDTQYF.

This chain's CDR3 is CASSLLWAGGNNEQFF. In DNA, the CDR3 is TGTGCCAGCAGCCTTCTATGGGCGGGGGGGAATAATGAGCAGTTCTTC. The rearrangement links TRBV7-2 to TRBJ2-1; TRBD2 aligns across 9 bases. Germline V gives CDR1 SGHTA, CDR2 FQGNSA. CDR3 size: 16 residues. J was trimmed by 7 bases and V by 5 bases; bases with no gene match: 12.

CDR3 sequence (DNA): TGTGCCAGCAGCCGTACCGGGACAGGGGGGTACGAGCAGTACTTC. Protein: CASSRTGTGGYEQYF. This chain uses TRBV7-2 with TRBJ2-7; the match to TRBD1 covers 11 bases. V lost 5 bases and J lost 4; bases outside the gene matches: 7. Germline CDR1 SGHTA, CDR2 FQGNSA. The CDR3 runs to 15 residues.

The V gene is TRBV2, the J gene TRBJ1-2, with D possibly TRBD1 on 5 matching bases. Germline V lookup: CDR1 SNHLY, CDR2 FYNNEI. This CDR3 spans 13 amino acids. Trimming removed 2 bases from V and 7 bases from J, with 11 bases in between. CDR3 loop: CASSEQGSRGYTF. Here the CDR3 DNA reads TGTGCCAGCAGTGAACAGGGTTCACGTGGCTACACCTTC.

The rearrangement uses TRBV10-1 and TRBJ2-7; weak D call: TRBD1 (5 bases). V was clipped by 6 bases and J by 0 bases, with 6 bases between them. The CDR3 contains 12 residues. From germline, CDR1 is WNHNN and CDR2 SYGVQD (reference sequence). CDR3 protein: CASRDTSYEQYF. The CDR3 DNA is TGCGCCAGCAGGGACACCTCCTACGAGCAGTACTTC.

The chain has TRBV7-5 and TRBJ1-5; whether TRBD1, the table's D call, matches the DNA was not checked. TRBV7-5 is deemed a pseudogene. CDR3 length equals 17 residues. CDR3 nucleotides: TGTGTCAGAAGCTTAGCGATTTTGTTGACAGGCAATCAGCCCCAGCATTTT. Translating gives CVRSLAILLTGNQPQHF.

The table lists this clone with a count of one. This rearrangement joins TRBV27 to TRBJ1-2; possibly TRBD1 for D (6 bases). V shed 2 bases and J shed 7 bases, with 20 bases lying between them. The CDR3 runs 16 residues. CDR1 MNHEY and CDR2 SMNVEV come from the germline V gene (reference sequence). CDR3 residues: CASSLHRAGDMLGYTF. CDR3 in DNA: TGTGCCAGCAGTTTACATAGGGCAGGGGACATGCTTGGCTACACCTTC.

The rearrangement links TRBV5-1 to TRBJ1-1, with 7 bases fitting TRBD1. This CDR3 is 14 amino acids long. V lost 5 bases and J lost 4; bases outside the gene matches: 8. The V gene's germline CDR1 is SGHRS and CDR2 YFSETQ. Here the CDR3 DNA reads TGCGCCAGCAGGCTACAGGGGTTTGGCACTGAAGCTTTCTTT. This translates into CASRLQGFGTEAFF.

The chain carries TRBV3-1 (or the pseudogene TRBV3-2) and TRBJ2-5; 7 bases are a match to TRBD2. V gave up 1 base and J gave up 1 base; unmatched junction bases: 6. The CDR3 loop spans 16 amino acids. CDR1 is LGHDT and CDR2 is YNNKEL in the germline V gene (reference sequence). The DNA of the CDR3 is TGTGCCAGCAGCCAAGGCGCGGGGGTCCGCCAAGAGACCCAGTACTTC. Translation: CASSQGAGVRQETQYF.

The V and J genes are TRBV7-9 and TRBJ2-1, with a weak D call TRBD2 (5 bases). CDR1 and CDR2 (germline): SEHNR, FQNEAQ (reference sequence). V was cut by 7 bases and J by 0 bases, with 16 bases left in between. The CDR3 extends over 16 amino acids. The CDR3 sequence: CASKPTGTSSYNEQFF. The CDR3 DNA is TGTGCCAGCAAACCAACGGGAACCAGCTCCTACAATGAGCAGTTCTTC.

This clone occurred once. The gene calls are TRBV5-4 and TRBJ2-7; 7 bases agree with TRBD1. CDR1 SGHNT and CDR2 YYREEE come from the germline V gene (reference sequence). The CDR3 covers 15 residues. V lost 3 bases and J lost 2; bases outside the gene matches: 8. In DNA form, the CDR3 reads TGTGCCAGCAGCTACCCCGGGACAGCCGCCTACGAGCAGTACTTC. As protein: CASSYPGTAAYEQYF.